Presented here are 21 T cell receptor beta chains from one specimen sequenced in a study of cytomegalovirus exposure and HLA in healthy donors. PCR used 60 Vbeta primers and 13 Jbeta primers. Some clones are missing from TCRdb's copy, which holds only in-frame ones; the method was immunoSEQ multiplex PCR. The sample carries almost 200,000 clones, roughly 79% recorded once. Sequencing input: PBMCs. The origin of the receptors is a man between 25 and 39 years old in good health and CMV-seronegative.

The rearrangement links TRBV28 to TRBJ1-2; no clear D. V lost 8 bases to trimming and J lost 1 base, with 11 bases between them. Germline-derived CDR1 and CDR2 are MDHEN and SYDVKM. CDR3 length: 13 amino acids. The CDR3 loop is CASGLQNNYGYTF. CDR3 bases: TGTGCCAGCGGACTACAGAATAACTATGGCTACACCTTC.

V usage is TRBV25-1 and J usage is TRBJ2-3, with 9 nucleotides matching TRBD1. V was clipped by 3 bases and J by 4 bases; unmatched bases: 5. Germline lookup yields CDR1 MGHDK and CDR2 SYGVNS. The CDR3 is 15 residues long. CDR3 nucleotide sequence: TGTGCCAGCAGTGACCCGGGACAGGGCCCAGATACGCAGTATTTT. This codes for CASSDPGQGPDTQYF.

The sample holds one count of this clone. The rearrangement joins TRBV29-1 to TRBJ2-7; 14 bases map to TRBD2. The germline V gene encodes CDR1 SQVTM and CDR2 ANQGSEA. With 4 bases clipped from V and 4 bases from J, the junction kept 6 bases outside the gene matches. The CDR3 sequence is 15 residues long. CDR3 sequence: CSVAAGTSGRYEQYF. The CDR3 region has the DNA TGCAGCGTTGCCGCCGGGACTAGCGGGAGATACGAGCAGTACTTC.

CDR3 residues: CASSPHARTEVTDTQYF. The CDR3 DNA sequence: TGTGCCAGCAGCCCCCATGCGCGGACAGAAGTCACAGATACGCAGTATTTT. The V gene is TRBV9, the J gene TRBJ2-3, with D tentatively TRBD1 (6 bases). Trimming left V 4 bases short and J 2 bases short, with 20 bases between. CDR1 is SGDLS and CDR2 is YYNGEE in the germline V gene. The CDR3 sequence is 17 residues long. The entire variable domain, with the rest obtained from reference TRBV9 and TRBJ2-3, is as follows: DSGVTQTPKHLITATGQRVTLRCSPRSGDLSVYWYQQSLDQGLQFLIQYYNGEERAKGNILERFSAQQFPDLHSELNLSSLELGDSALYFCASSPHARTEVTDTQYFGPGTRLTVL.

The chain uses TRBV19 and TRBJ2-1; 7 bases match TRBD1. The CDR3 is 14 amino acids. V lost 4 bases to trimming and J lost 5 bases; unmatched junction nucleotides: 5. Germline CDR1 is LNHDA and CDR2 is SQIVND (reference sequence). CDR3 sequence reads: CASSTLTGHNEQFF. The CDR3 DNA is TGTGCCAGTAGTACCTTGACAGGGCACAATGAGCAGTTCTTC.

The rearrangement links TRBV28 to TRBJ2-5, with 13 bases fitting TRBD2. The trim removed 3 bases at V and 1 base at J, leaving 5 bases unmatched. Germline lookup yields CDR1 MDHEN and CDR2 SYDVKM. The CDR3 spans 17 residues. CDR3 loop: CASSFSGTSGVQETQYF. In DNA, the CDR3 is TGTGCCAGCAGTTTTTCCGGGACTAGCGGGGTCCAAGAGACCCAGTACTTC.

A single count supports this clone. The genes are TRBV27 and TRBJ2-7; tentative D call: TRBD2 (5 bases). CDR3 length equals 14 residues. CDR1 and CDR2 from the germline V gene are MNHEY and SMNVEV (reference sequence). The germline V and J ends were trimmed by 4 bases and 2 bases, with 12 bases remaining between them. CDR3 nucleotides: TGTGCCAGCAGTTCCTTTAGCGCGGCCTACGAGCAGTACTTC. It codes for CASSSFSAAYEQYF.

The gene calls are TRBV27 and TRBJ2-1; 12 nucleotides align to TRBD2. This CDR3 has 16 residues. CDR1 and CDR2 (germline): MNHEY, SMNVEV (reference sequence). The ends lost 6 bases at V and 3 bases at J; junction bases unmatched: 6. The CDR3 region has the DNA TGTGCCAGCAGCCCCCCTAGCGGGAGGGGCTACAATGAGCAGTTCTTC. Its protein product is CASSPPSGRGYNEQFF.

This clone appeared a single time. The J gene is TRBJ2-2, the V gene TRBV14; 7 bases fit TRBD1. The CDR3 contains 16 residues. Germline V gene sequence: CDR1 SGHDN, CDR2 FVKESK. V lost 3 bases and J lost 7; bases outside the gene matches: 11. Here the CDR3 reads CASSQADRDQVGELFF. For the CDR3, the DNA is TGTGCCAGCAGCCAGGCCGACAGGGATCAAGTCGGGGAGCTGTTTTTT.

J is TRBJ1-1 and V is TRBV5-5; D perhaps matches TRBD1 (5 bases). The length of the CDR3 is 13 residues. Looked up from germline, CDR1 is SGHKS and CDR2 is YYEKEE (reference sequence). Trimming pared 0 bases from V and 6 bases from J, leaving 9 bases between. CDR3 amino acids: CASSLAGGAEAFF. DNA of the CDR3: TGTGCCAGCAGCTTGGCCGGGGGAGCTGAAGCTTTCTTT.

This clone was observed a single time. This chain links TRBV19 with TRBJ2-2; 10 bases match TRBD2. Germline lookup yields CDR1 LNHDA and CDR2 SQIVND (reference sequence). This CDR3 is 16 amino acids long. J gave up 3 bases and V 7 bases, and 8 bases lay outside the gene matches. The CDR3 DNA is TGTGCCAGTACTCCTAGCGGGAGATCATACACCGGGGAGCTGTTTTTT. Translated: CASTPSGRSYTGELFF.

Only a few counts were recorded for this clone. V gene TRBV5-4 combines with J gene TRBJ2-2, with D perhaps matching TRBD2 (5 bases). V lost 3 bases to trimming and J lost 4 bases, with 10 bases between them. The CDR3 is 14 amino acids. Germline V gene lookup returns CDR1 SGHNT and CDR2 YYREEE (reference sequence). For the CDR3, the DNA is TGTGCCAGCAGCTCACGGGGATTCACCGGGGAGCTGTTTTTT. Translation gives CASSSRGFTGELFF.

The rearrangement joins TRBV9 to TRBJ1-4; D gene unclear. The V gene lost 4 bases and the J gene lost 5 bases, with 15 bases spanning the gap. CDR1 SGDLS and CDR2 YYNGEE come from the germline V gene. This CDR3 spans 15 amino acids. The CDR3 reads CASSPREGANEKLFF. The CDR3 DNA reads TGTGCCAGCAGCCCCCGGGAGGGCGCGAATGAAAAACTGTTTTTT.

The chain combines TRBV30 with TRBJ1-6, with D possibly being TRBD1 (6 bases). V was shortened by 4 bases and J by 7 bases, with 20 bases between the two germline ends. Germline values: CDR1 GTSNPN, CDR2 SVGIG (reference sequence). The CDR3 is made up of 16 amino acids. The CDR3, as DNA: TGTGCCTGGACGCGAAGTGGCGGGGGGCTGAATTCACCCCTCCACTTT. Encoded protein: CAWTRSGGGLNSPLHF.

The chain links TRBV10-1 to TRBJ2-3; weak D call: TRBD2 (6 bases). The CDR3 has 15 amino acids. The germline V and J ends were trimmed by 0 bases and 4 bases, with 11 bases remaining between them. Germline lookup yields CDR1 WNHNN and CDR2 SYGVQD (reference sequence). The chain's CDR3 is CASSESRPGADTQYF. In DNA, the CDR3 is TGCGCCAGCAGTGAGTCGAGGCCGGGGGCAGATACGCAGTATTTT.

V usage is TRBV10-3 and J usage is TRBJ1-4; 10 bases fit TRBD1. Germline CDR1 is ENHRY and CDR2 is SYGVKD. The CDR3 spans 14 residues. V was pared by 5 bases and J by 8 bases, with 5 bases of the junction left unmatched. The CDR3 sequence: CAISRQGAGEKLFF. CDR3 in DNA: TGTGCCATCAGTCGACAGGGGGCGGGAGAAAAACTGTTTTTT.

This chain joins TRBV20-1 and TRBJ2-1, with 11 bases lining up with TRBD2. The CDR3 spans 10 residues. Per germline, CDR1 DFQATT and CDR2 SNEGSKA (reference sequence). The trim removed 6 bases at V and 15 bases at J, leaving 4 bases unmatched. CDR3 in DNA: TGCAGTGCCGGGACTAGCGGTCCGTTCTTC. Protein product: CSAGTSGPFF.

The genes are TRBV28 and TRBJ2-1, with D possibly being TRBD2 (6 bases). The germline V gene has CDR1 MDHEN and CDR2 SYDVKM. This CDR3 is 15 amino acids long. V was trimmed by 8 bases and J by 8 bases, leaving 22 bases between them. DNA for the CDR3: TGTGCCAGCTCGAACTTGGGGGGAGTGGTCGATGAGCAGTTCTTC. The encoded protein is CASSNLGGVVDEQFF.

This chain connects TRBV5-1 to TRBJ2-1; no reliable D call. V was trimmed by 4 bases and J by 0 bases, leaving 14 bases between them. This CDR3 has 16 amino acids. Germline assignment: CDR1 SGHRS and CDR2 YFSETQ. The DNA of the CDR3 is TGCGCCAGCAGCCTAAACCCGACAAGCTCCTACAATGAGCAGTTCTTC. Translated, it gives CASSLNPTSSYNEQFF.

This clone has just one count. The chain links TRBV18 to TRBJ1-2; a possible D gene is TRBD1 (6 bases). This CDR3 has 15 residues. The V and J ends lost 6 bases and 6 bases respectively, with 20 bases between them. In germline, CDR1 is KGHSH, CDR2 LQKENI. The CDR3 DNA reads TGTGCCAGCTCCCAAAAGGACAGCGTCTCCAATGGCTACACCTTC. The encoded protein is CASSQKDSVSNGYTF.

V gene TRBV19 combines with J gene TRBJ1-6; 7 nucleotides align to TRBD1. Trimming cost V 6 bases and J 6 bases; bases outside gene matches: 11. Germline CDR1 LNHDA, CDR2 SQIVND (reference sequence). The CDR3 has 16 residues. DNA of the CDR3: TGTGCCAGTAGGAACATGTTAGGACAGGCTAATTCACCCCTCCACTTT. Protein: CASRNMLGQANSPLHF.